The next 14 T cell receptor beta chains were all read from a single sample in a study of T cell changes during pregnancy in multiple sclerosis. Assay: immunoSEQ multiplex PCR; the TCRdb copy retains only in-frame clones and omits some. The sample includes about 44,000 clones, 89% of them seen just once. Sample: CD4+ T cells from peripheral blood mononuclear cells, taken after pregnancy. These receptors were collected from a female donor with multiple sclerosis, enrolled in a pregnancy study.

The rearrangement joins TRBV28 to TRBJ1-1; D ambiguous. Germline assignment: CDR1 MDHEN and CDR2 SYDVKM. With 2 bases removed from V and 8 bases from J, the gap between germline ends came to 6 bases. The CDR3 length is 11 residues. The CDR3 DNA reads TGTGCCAGCAGTTTAGGGCAGGAAGCTTTCTTT. It yields the protein CASSLGQEAFF.

The chain uses TRBV25-1 and TRBJ1-1; 8 bases align to TRBD1. Germline V gives CDR1 MGHDK, CDR2 SYGVNS. V trimming: 7 bases; J trimming: 2 bases; junction bases outside the gene matches: 6. The CDR3 has 14 amino acids. The CDR3 loop reads CASIRAGGNTEAFF. CDR3 in DNA: TGTGCCAGCATCCGAGCAGGGGGCAACACTGAAGCTTTCTTT.

The chain couples TRBV18 to TRBJ1-1; maybe TRBD1 (5 bases). The CDR3 has 15 amino acids. Germline CDR1 reads KGHSH; CDR2 reads LQKENI. V was clipped by 5 bases and J by 4 bases, with 17 bases between them. The CDR3 DNA reads as TGTGCCAGCTCAATCAGACAGCCTGATACCACTGAAGCTTTCTTT. It yields the protein CASSIRQPDTTEAFF.

This sequence joins TRBV18 and TRBJ2-3; D is possibly TRBD1 (6 bases). V was clipped by 4 bases and J by 1 base, with 12 bases between them. The CDR3 loop spans 15 amino acids. CDR1 is KGHSH and CDR2 is LQKENI in the germline V gene. The CDR3 DNA reads TGTGCCAGCTCACTGGGCGACAGGCGCACAGATACGCAGTATTTT. Translating it yields CASSLGDRRTDTQYF.

The J gene is TRBJ2-3, the V gene TRBV9; 11 nucleotides agree with TRBD2. CDR1 is SGDLS and CDR2 is YYNGEE in the germline V gene. V shed 1 base, J shed 3 bases, and the junction held 1 base outside the gene matches. The CDR3 runs to 15 residues. The DNA for the CDR3 is TGTGCCAGCAGCGTAACTAGCGGGAGAACAGATACGCAGTATTTT. This codes for CASSVTSGRTDTQYF.

J is TRBJ2-3 and V is TRBV5-1, with 8 bases that match TRBD2. The V and J ends lost 4 bases and 5 bases, in that order; junction bases with no gene match: 6. The CDR3 extends over 14 amino acids. The germline gives CDR1 SGHRS, CDR2 YFSETQ. The CDR3 sequence is CASSPGTRGDTQYF. CDR3 DNA sequence: TGCGCCAGCAGCCCTGGGACTAGGGGAGATACGCAGTATTTT.

This rearrangement joins TRBV30 to TRBJ1-5, with TRBD1 matching 10 bases. CDR3 size: 14 residues. The ends lost 1 base at V and 4 bases at J; junction bases unmatched: 1. The germline gives CDR1 GTSNPN, CDR2 SVGIG (reference sequence). In DNA, the CDR3 is TGTGCCTGGAGTGCGGGACAGGGGAATCAGCCCCAGCATTTT. Protein sequence: CAWSAGQGNQPQHF.

V and J are TRBV7-9 and TRBJ1-5, with a tentative D call TRBD1 (5 bases). V was cut by 5 bases and J by 2 bases, with 16 bases left in between. The germline V gene encodes CDR1 SEHNR and CDR2 FQNEAQ (reference sequence). The CDR3 length is 16 residues. CDR3 amino acids: CASSPSPGGGNQPQHF. The CDR3 region has the DNA TGTGCCAGCAGCCCCTCCCCCGGAGGGGGCAATCAGCCCCAGCATTTT.

Only a few counts were recorded for this clone. The V gene is TRBV7-2, the J gene TRBJ1-1; D perhaps matches TRBD1 (5 bases). Germline V gives CDR1 SGHTA, CDR2 FQGNSA. This CDR3 is 13 amino acids long. The V end was cut by 5 bases, the J end by 3 bases, with 10 bases between. The chain's CDR3 is CASSIQEDTEAFF. The CDR3 nucleotides are TGTGCCAGCAGCATACAGGAAGACACTGAAGCTTTCTTT. Full variable domain (rest looked up from reference TRBV7-2 and TRBJ1-1): GAGVSQSPSNKVTEKGKDVELRCDPISGHTALYWYRQSLGQGLEFLIYFQGNSAPDKSGLPSDRFSAERTGGSVSTLTIQRTQQEDSAVYLCASSIQEDTEAFFGQGTRLTVV.

This chain connects TRBV4-1 to TRBJ1-2, with 8 bases aligning to TRBD1. CDR1 is MGHRA and CDR2 is YSYEKL in the germline V gene. The ends lost 3 bases at V and 4 bases at J; junction bases unmatched: 10. CDR3 length equals 16 residues. The CDR3 region is CASSQQDREIPYGYTF. In nucleotides, the CDR3 is TGCGCCAGCAGCCAGCAGGACAGGGAGATACCCTATGGCTACACCTTC.

CDR3 DNA sequence: TGTGCCAGTAGGATGAGGCGGGTTGAGAGGAACACCGGGGAGCTGTTTTTT. Translated, it gives CASRMRRVERNTGELFF. The rearrangement joins TRBV19 to TRBJ2-2, with D tentatively TRBD2 (5 bases). CDR1 LNHDA and CDR2 SQIVND come from the germline V gene (reference sequence). Trimming pared 6 bases from V and 1 base from J, leaving 18 bases between. The CDR3 loop spans 17 amino acids.

This sequence joins TRBV18 and TRBJ2-7; D is undetermined. In germline, CDR1 is KGHSH, CDR2 LQKENI. This CDR3 is 13 amino acids long. V lost 0 bases and J lost 3, with 6 bases in between. The CDR3 DNA reads as TGTGCCAGCTCACCACCGACTTTCTACGAGCAGTACTTC. Its protein product is CASSPPTFYEQYF.

This clone has only a few counts. The chain has TRBV28 and TRBJ1-2; D possibly corresponds to TRBD1 (5 bases). The CDR3 is made up of 15 amino acids. Trimming took 4 bases from V and 0 from J, leaving 12 bases between them. Per germline, CDR1 MDHEN and CDR2 SYDVKM. In DNA, the CDR3 is TGTGCCAGCAGTTCCCCGACGGGGGCTAACTATGGCTACACCTTC. Translation gives CASSSPTGANYGYTF.

V usage is TRBV30 and J usage is TRBJ1-5; tentatively, D is TRBD1 (5 bases). V dropped 0 bases and J dropped 4 bases, with 10 bases sitting between them. Germline-derived CDR1 and CDR2 are GTSNPN and SVGIG (reference sequence). This CDR3 has 14 residues. CDR3 in DNA: TGTGCCTGGAGTGTGACAGCTAGGAATCAGCCCCAGCATTTT. Amino acids: CAWSVTARNQPQHF.